The next 17 T cell receptor beta chains were all read from a single sample in a study of PD-L1 blockade in urothelial cancer. Assay used: immunoSEQ multiplex PCR; TCRdb lists only in-frame clones, some missing. The sample lists 35,000 or so clones; 80% to 90% were seen once. Sequencing used PBMCs, obtained around atezolizumab (anti-PD-L1) treatment. Receptors were obtained from a man between 60 and 75 years old with urothelial cancer.

V gene TRBV19 combines with J gene TRBJ2-1; perhaps TRBD2 as D (7 bases). The V end lost 7 bases, the J end lost 7 bases, and 14 bases lay between the germline ends. Germline loops: CDR1 LNHDA, CDR2 SQIVND (reference sequence). The CDR3 runs to 13 residues. The CDR3 protein is CASTEGGGNEQFF. CDR3 DNA sequence: TGTGCCAGTACCGAAGGGGGGGGGAATGAGCAGTTCTTC. Full variable domain (rest looked up from reference TRBV19 and TRBJ2-1): DGGITQSPKYLFRKEGQNVTLSCEQNLNHDAMYWYRQDPGQGLRLIYYSQIVNDFQKGDIAEGYSVSREKKESFPLTVTSAQKNPTAFYLCASTEGGGNEQFFGPGTRLTVL.

The chain couples TRBV11-2 to TRBJ2-1; D unresolved. The CDR3 spans 13 residues. Germline V gene sequence: CDR1 SGHAT, CDR2 FQNNGV. V was trimmed by 0 bases and J by 7 bases, leaving 7 bases between them. For the CDR3, the DNA is TGTGCCAGCAGCTTAGAGACCGGGAATGAGCAGTTCTTC. It translates to CASSLETGNEQFF.

J is TRBJ2-3 and V is TRBV5-6; TRBD2 agrees at 8 bases. V trimming: 4 bases; J trimming: 5 bases; junction bases outside the gene matches: 9. This CDR3 region has 15 residues. CDR1 is SGHDT and CDR2 is YYEEEE in the germline V gene. This CDR3 reads CASSPGGLAGDTQYF. Written as DNA, the CDR3 is TGTGCCAGCAGCCCTGGCGGCCTAGCGGGAGATACGCAGTATTTT.

This sequence joins TRBV10-3 and TRBJ2-7; 7 bases align to TRBD2. V dropped 6 bases and J dropped 4; count of bases not matched to a gene: 9. The CDR3 totals 14 residues. CDR1 ENHRY and CDR2 SYGVKD come from the germline V gene. CDR3 in amino acids: CAIREAGEIYEQYF. In DNA form, the CDR3 reads TGTGCCATCAGAGAGGCGGGAGAGATTTACGAGCAGTACTTC.

V usage is TRBV5-1 and J usage is TRBJ1-1; 7 positions match TRBD1. Looked up from germline, CDR1 is SGHRS and CDR2 is YFSETQ. V dropped 4 bases and J dropped 3; count of bases not matched to a gene: 3. This CDR3 has 13 residues. The CDR3 loop reads CASSPGTDTEAFF. In nucleotides, the CDR3 is TGCGCCAGCAGCCCTGGGACAGACACTGAAGCTTTCTTT.

This clone is medium-sized. The chain combines TRBV19 with TRBJ2-7; possible D gene TRBD1, 6 bases. Per the germline V gene, CDR1 is LNHDA and CDR2 is SQIVND (reference sequence). The CDR3 is 15 amino acids. V lost 4 bases to trimming and J lost 1 base, with 14 bases between them. CDR3 protein: CASSTSGVGSYEQYF. CDR3 DNA sequence: TGTGCCAGTAGTACCTCAGGGGTGGGATCCTACGAGCAGTACTTC.

This clone was recorded a few times. The chain employs TRBV7-6 and TRBJ1-1; D is unresolved. V shed 6 bases and J shed 1 base, with 12 bases lying between them. Germline V gene data show CDR1 as SGHVS and CDR2 as FNYEAQ. CDR3 length: 14 residues. CDR3 region: CASRRHPGNTEAFF. CDR3 in DNA: TGTGCCAGCAGACGACATCCCGGGAACACTGAAGCTTTCTTT.

This clone was observed a single time. The chain joins TRBV28 to TRBJ1-4; D possibly corresponds to TRBD1 (6 bases). CDR1 and CDR2 (germline): MDHEN, SYDVKM. V was clipped by 4 bases and J by 3 bases, with 12 bases between them. The CDR3 consists of 15 residues. CDR3 nucleotide sequence: TGTGCCAGCAGTTCACCGACAGGATCTAATGAAAAACTGTTTTTT. Translation gives CASSSPTGSNEKLFF.

This chain connects TRBV4-1 to TRBJ2-2; weak D call: TRBD2 (7 bases). The ends were cut back, 2 bases at V and 5 bases at J, with 12 bases in the middle. The germline V gene has CDR1 MGHRA and CDR2 YSYEKL. The CDR3 covers 15 residues. The CDR3 DNA reads as TGCGCCAGCAGCCAAAAGGGGGGGCTGACCGGGGAGCTGTTTTTT. It specifies CASSQKGGLTGELFF.

V and J are TRBV6-5 and TRBJ2-7, with a possible D match to TRBD1 (7 bases). The CDR3 sequence is 15 residues long. CDR1 and CDR2 (germline): MNHEY, SVGAGI. V was shortened by 2 bases and J by 2 bases, with 13 bases between the two germline ends. This CDR3 is CASSYGQGGAYEQYF. The CDR3 DNA is TGTGCCAGCAGTTACGGTCAGGGGGGCGCCTACGAGCAGTACTTC.

V and J are TRBV13 and TRBJ2-2; possible D gene TRBD2, 7 bases. The germline CDR1 and CDR2 sequences are PRHDT and FYEKMQ (reference sequence). This CDR3 region has 16 residues. V was trimmed by 3 bases and J by 5 bases, leaving 16 bases between them. CDR3 sequence: CASSLVGGRTTGELFF. As DNA, the CDR3 is TGTGCCAGCAGCTTGGTGGGGGGGCGAACGACCGGGGAGCTGTTTTTT.

This clone was observed a few times. The chain combines TRBV11-3 with TRBJ2-5, with a tentative D call TRBD1 (6 bases). The length of the CDR3 is 13 residues. Germline V lookup: CDR1 SGHNT, CDR2 YENEEA. With 3 bases removed from V and 4 bases from J, the gap between germline ends came to 9 bases. In DNA form, the CDR3 reads TGTGCCAGCAGCTTTGGACAGAGAGAGACCCAGTACTTC. This sequence encodes CASSFGQRETQYF. Full variable domain (outside the CDR3, taken from reference TRBV11-3 and TRBJ2-5): EAGVVQSPRYKIIEKKQPVAFWCNPISGHNTLYWYLQNLGQGPELLIRYENEEAVDDSQLPKDRFSAERLKGVDSTLKIQPAELGDSAVYLCASSFGQRETQYFGPGTRLLVL.

This rearrangement joins TRBV10-2 to TRBJ2-1, with no clear D. The CDR3 contains 15 residues. The germline V and J ends were trimmed by 6 bases and 5 bases, with 17 bases remaining between them. The germline V gene has CDR1 WSHSY and CDR2 SAAADI. The CDR3 region is CASRGRETGDNEQFF. In DNA form, the CDR3 reads TGCGCCAGCAGGGGCCGTGAAACTGGTGACAATGAGCAGTTCTTC.

This rearrangement joins TRBV5-1 to TRBJ2-5, with D maybe TRBD2 (5 bases). Germline CDR1 reads SGHRS; CDR2 reads YFSETQ. Trimming removed 3 bases at V and 0 bases at J, with 12 bases between. The CDR3 loop spans 15 amino acids. CDR3 DNA sequence: TGCGCCAGCAGCTCCGGGCCGGGGAACCAAGAGACCCAGTACTTC. This translates into CASSSGPGNQETQYF.

This clone is labeled as medium-sized. The chain combines TRBV6-5 with TRBJ1-5; D possibly corresponds to TRBD1 (6 bases). Germline values: CDR1 MNHEY, CDR2 SVGAGI. This CDR3 region has 14 residues. Deletions cut 4 bases from V and 5 bases from J, with 12 bases between. CDR3 in amino acids: CASSWTAEDQPQHF. CDR3 sequence (DNA): TGTGCCAGCAGTTGGACAGCGGAGGATCAGCCCCAGCATTTT.

This chain joins TRBV9 and TRBJ2-1; the match to TRBD2 covers 8 bases. Trimming at V came to 0 bases and at J to 6 bases, leaving 2 bases not matched to a gene. Germline CDR1 reads SGDLS; CDR2 reads YYNGEE. This CDR3 spans 14 amino acids. CDR3 nucleotides: TGTGCCAGCAGCGTAGATCTAGCGGGCAATGAGCAGTTCTTC. This codes for CASSVDLAGNEQFF.

The chain employs TRBV4-2 and TRBJ1-2; tentatively, D is TRBD1 (5 bases). V lost 0 bases and J 6 bases, leaving 32 bases between the germline ends. The CDR3 length is 21 residues. Germline V gives CDR1 LGHNA, CDR2 YNFKEQ. The DNA for the CDR3 is TGTGCCAGCAGCCAAGATTATGGGACTAGAGACAAACGTGGGGATGGTAATGGCTACACCTTC. Its protein product is CASSQDYGTRDKRGDGNGYTF.